The rows below give T cell receptor beta chains drawn from one sample of a study of T cells in Graves' hyperthyroidism and ophthalmopathy. TCRdb called the multiplex PCR reads again in MiXCR, with one record for every CDR3 protein. This sample has hundreds of thousands of distinct CDR3 sequences, with roughly 40% found just once. Sequences were obtained from blood. Source of these receptors: a man aged 18 to 30 with Graves' hyperthyroidism. CDR3s include the opening cysteine and the closing phenylalanine or tryptophan. The D gene is left open where the match is weak. The size field is filled for only some rows; it gives once, few, many or a size class.

d_call	v_call	clone_size	cdr3_length	j_call	cdr3_aa	cdr3_nt
-	TRBV4-1	few	14	TRBJ1-1	CASSQGKSRREAFF	TGCGCCAGCAGCCAAGGCAAGTCGAGGAGGGAAGCTTTCTTT
-	TRBV2	many	14	TRBJ1-4	CASRRRETNEKLFF	TGTGCCAGCAGGCGGAGGGAAACTAATGAAAAACTGTTTTTT
-	TRBV19	many	13	TRBJ1-1	CASRAQGIPEAFF	TGTGCCAGTAGGGCACAGGGTATCCCTGAAGCTTTCTTT
-	TRBV20-1	few	14	TRBJ1-5	CSARDRQRGQPQHF	TGCAGTGCTAGAGATAGGCAGAGGGGTCAGCCCCAGCATTTT
-	TRBV7-9	-	16	TRBJ2-7	CAIHLPDRSGSNEQYF	TGTGCCATCCACCTTCCGGATCGTTCGGGATCCAATGAGCAGTACTTC
TRBD1	TRBV20-1	-	17	TRBJ2-2	CSAYRDRGLSNTGELFF	TGCAGTGCTTACCGGGACAGGGGTCTATCGAACACCGGGGAGCTGTTTTTT
-	TRBV24-1	many	12	TRBJ1-5	CATGEGDQPQHF	TGTGCCACCGGGGAGGGTGATCAGCCCCAGCATTTT
TRBD2	TRBV7-9	many	17	TRBJ2-7	CASSPPVGLAGGYEQYF	TGTGCCAGCAGCCCCCCGGTGGGGCTAGCGGGAGGGTACGAGCAGTACTTC
TRBD1	TRBV7-2	many	15	TRBJ1-6	CASSLQGAGDSPLHF	TGTGCCAGCAGCCTACAGGGGGCGGGTGATTCACCCCTCCACTTT
-	TRBV7-9	few	14	TRBJ2-7	CASSPPRESYEQYF	TGTGCCAGCAGCCCTCCTAGGGAATCCTACGAGCAGTACTTC
-	TRBV2	few	13	TRBJ2-2	CASTAEVTGELFF	TGTGCCAGCACGGCAGAGGTCACCGGGGAGCTGTTTTTT
TRBD2	TRBV5-1	-	15	TRBJ2-7	CASSYGLASSYEQYF	TGCGCCAGCAGCTATGGACTAGCGAGCTCCTACGAGCAGTACTTC
-	TRBV7-2	many	15	TRBJ1-1	CASSLESGSDTEAFF	TGTGCCAGCAGCTTGGAATCCGGGAGTGACACTGAAGCTTTCTTT
-	TRBV19	few	14	TRBJ2-7	CASSIEGTSYEQYF	TGTGCCAGTAGTATTGAAGGGACCTCCTACGAGCAGTACTTC
TRBD2	TRBV9	few	14	TRBJ2-5	CASSGSGGAETQYF	TGTGCCAGCAGCGGCTCCGGGGGGGCCGAGACCCAGTACTTC
-	TRBV10-3	-	16	TRBJ1-5	CAIRSLEQGGNQPQHF	TGTGCCATCAGGTCTTTAGAACAGGGTGGCAATCAGCCCCAGCATTTT
-	TRBV7-9	many	11	TRBJ1-2	CASSSAGGYTF	TGTGCCAGCAGCTCGGCCGGTGGCTACACCTTC
-	TRBV29-1	-	12	TRBJ1-4	CSVAHSGEKLFF	TGCAGCGTTGCCCATAGCGGTGAAAAACTGTTTTTT
TRBD1	TRBV2	many	13	TRBJ1-2	CASSEGTGIGYTF	TGTGCCAGCAGTGAGGGGACAGGGATTGGCTACACCTTC
-	TRBV10-3	many	13	TRBJ2-5	CAISGRGRVDQYF	TGTGCCATCAGCGGACGGGGGCGGGTGGACCAGTACTTC
TRBD2	TRBV5-1	many	14	TRBJ2-7	CASSRTSGGDEQYF	TGCGCCAGCAGCCGGACTAGCGGGGGCGACGAGCAGTACTTC
-	TRBV9	many	14	TRBJ1-5	CASSVIQVNQPQHF	TGTGCCAGCAGCGTAATACAGGTCAATCAGCCCCAGCATTTT
-	TRBV20-1	-	15	TRBJ1-5	CSAANHRDGNQPQHF	TGCAGTGCTGCAAACCACCGGGACGGTAATCAGCCCCAGCATTTT
-	TRBV9	-	15	TRBJ2-5	CASSDQNRGLETQYF	TGTGCCAGCAGCGATCAAAACCGGGGGTTGGAGACCCAGTACTTC
TRBD2	TRBV20-1	-	16	TRBJ2-5	CSAFGSGGGIQETQYF	TGCAGTGCCTTTGGGTCGGGGGGGGGGATCCAAGAGACCCAGTACTTC
-	TRBV10-2	-	15	TRBJ1-3	CASSFRGTQGNTIYF	TGTGCCAGCAGTTTCCGGGGGACACAAGGAAACACCATATATTTT
-	TRBV29-1	once	13	TRBJ2-4	CSVEGDIKNIQYF	TGCAGCGTTGAAGGGGACATAAAAAACATTCAGTACTTC
-	TRBV20-1	few	13	TRBJ1-1	CSARGILNTEAFF	TGCAGTGCTAGAGGGATCTTGAACACTGAAGCTTTCTTT
-	TRBV10-3	-	14	TRBJ1-6	CAIGKVAANSPLHF	TGTGCCATCGGGAAAGTGGCGGCTAATTCACCCCTCCACTTT
TRBD1	TRBV14	-	15	TRBJ1-2	CASSQDPGQTYRYTF	TGTGCCAGCAGCCAAGATCCGGGACAGACATATCGCTACACCTTC
TRBD2	TRBV6-5	-	14	TRBJ2-5	CASSVSGFAETQYF	TGTGCCAGCAGTGTTAGCGGGTTTGCGGAGACCCAGTACTTC
-	TRBV29-1	-	13	TRBJ1-1	CSSFSGVNTEAFF	TGCAGCAGTTTCTCAGGAGTGAACACTGAAGCTTTCTTT
-	TRBV6-6	many	11	TRBJ2-5	CASTEAETQYF	TGTGCCAGCACCGAGGCGGAGACCCAGTACTTC
-	TRBV10-3	-	13	TRBJ2-7	CAIKVSSYNEQYF	TGTGCCATCAAGGTTAGCTCCTACAATGAGCAGTACTTC
TRBD2	TRBV12-3/TRBV12-4	-	15	TRBJ2-7	CASSSQRGGQDEQYF	TGTGCCAGCAGTTCCCAGCGGGGGGGCCAAGACGAGCAGTACTTC